The subject of this entry is one T cell receptor beta chain. A multiplex PCR was run with 60 Vbeta primers and 13 Jbeta primers. The repertoire was sequenced with immunoSEQ multiplex PCR; TCRdb's copy has only in-frame clones and lacks some. The table includes approximately 75,000 clones, approximately 82% detected once. These data originate in a study of cytomegalovirus exposure and HLA in healthy donors. Overall study: One earlier analysis, a look at about 179 million T cells, found some 120 million unique TCR beta sequences.

Germline-derived CDR1 and CDR2 are SEHNR and FQNEAQ (reference sequence). Trimming removed 5 bases from V and 4 bases from J, with 23 bases in between. This CDR3 is 17 amino acids long. Donors likely had unrecorded immune exposures despite being nominally healthy when sampled. The J gene is TRBJ2-5, the V gene TRBV7-9; D is perhaps TRBD1 (5 bases). The sequenced sample was PBMCs. The sequence was collected from a man in his 70s in good health and CMV-seropositive. The CDR3 region has the DNA TGTGCCAGCAGCGCTTATTTGGGAAACAGGCCGGGAGAGACCCAGTACTTC. Its protein product is CASSAYLGNRPGETQYF.